Following are 9 T cell receptor beta chains from one sample sequenced in a study of T cells after yellow fever vaccination. MiXCR, run by TCRdb on the 5' RACE reads, gives a single entry per CDR3 protein. Of 200,000 to 300,000 distinct CDR3 sequences in the sample, roughly 13% were seen once. The material sequenced was CD4+ T cells sorted from PBMCs, taken 45 days after the yellow fever booster vaccination. All receptors derive from a man under 40 who received the YFV17D yellow fever vaccine.

There are many counts of this clonotype. This rearrangement joins TRBV5-1 to TRBJ2-7, with 9 bases matching TRBD1. The CDR3 contains 14 residues. The V gene's germline CDR1 is SGHRS and CDR2 YFSETQ. V lost 4 bases to trimming and J lost 2 bases; unmatched junction nucleotides: 4. This CDR3 reads CASSHGQGTYEQYF. The CDR3 DNA sequence: TGCGCCAGCAGCCACGGACAGGGGACCTACGAGCAGTACTTC.

A few counts support this clonotype. This chain connects TRBV29-1 to TRBJ2-1; TRBD1 matches at 8 bases. J lost 7 bases, V lost 6 bases, and 5 bases had no gene match. CDR3 length equals 12 residues. In germline, CDR1 is SQVTM, CDR2 ANQGSEA. The chain's CDR3 is CSVRTGLNEQFF. The DNA for the CDR3 is TGCAGCGTCCGGACAGGGCTAAATGAGCAGTTCTTC.

The V call is TRBV10-3, the J call TRBJ1-5, with D tentatively TRBD1 (6 bases). V gave up 0 bases and J gave up 2 bases, with 14 bases separating them. CDR1 and CDR2 (germline): ENHRY, SYGVKD. The CDR3 is 17 residues long. The CDR3 region is CAISESIGGAGNQPQHF. CDR3 nucleotides: TGTGCCATCAGTGAGTCGATCGGGGGGGCGGGCAATCAGCCCCAGCATTTT.

The V call is TRBV4-3, the J call TRBJ1-2, with unresolved D. Germline CDR1 LGHNA, CDR2 YSLEER. The CDR3 is 12 amino acids. Trimming shortened V by 1 base and J by 8 bases, and 8 bases separated the two germline ends. This CDR3 reads CASSQGGAGYTF. The CDR3, as DNA: TGCGCCAGCAGCCAAGGAGGCGCCGGCTACACCTTC.

The rearrangement joins TRBV10-3 to TRBJ2-5, with 11 bases matching TRBD1. Trimming at V came to 10 bases and at J to 6 bases, leaving 13 bases not matched to a gene. The CDR3 spans 15 residues. Germline assignment: CDR1 ENHRY and CDR2 SYGVKD. This CDR3 is CATKRQGQGAQTQYF. The CDR3 coding sequence is TGTGCCACCAAACGCCAAGGACAGGGGGCGCAGACCCAGTACTTC.

This clonotype was counted between two and nine times. V and J are TRBV5-1 and TRBJ1-1; unclear D gene. CDR3 size: 13 residues. Trimming shortened V by 4 bases and J by 1 base, and 8 bases separated the two germline ends. The germline V gene has CDR1 SGHRS and CDR2 YFSETQ. CDR3 sequence (DNA): TGCGCCAGCAGCACGACCGAGAACACTGAAGCTTTCTTT. Encoded protein: CASSTTENTEAFF.

Only a few counts were recorded for this clonotype. This sequence joins TRBV5-5 and TRBJ2-3, with 7 bases matching TRBD1. Germline loops: CDR1 SGHKS, CDR2 YYEKEE (reference sequence). After removal of 2 bases from V and 2 bases from J, the junction contained 8 bases not matched to a gene. The CDR3 length is 16 residues. This CDR3 reads CASSFSSGTATDTQYF. CDR3 DNA: TGTGCCAGCAGCTTTTCCTCCGGGACAGCCACAGATACGCAGTATTTT.

CDR3 in DNA: TGCAGTGCCCTTGCAGGGGGCGCAAGCTCCTACGAGCAGTACTTC. It yields the protein CSALAGGASSYEQYF. The genes are TRBV20-1 and TRBJ2-7; 8 bases fit TRBD1. Per the germline V gene, CDR1 is DFQATT and CDR2 is SNEGSKA (reference sequence). V dropped 6 bases and J dropped 0; count of bases not matched to a gene: 10. This CDR3 spans 15 amino acids.

The V and J genes are TRBV3-1 and TRBJ2-2; no firm D call. The CDR3 loop spans 15 amino acids. Germline V lookup: CDR1 LGHDT, CDR2 YNNKEL (reference sequence). Deletions cut 1 base from V and 3 bases from J, with 9 bases between. CDR3 loop: CASSQGGVDTGELFF. The DNA of the CDR3 is TGTGCCAGCAGCCAAGGTGGGGTAGACACCGGGGAGCTGTTTTTT.